This entry is about one T cell receptor beta chain. Its antigen is unknown. Random hexamers were used to reverse transcribe an amount of about 0.5 to 1 ug RNA. TCRdb re-analysed the immunoSEQ multiplex PCR reads in MiXCR, keeping a single row per CDR3 protein. Of fewer than 200,000 distinct CDR3 sequences detected, approximately 94% appear once; the ten largest clones hold over 0.095%. The source of the sample is a study of CD8 T cells in Susac syndrome. Study information: When blood was collected, patients with Susac syndrome were therapy-naive, were taking corticosteroids, or were receiving intravenous immunoglobulin alone.

The CDR3 covers 15 residues. CDR1 and CDR2 from the germline V gene are MNHEY and SVGAGI. The V end lost 0 bases, the J end lost 6 bases, and 14 bases lay between the germline ends. Findings and caveats of the study: Clonal expansion was not seen in any Susac syndrome CD4+ T cell repertoire.

The origin of this receptor is a human donor with Susac syndrome. Material: CD4+ T cells from PBMCs. The chain links TRBV6-5 to TRBJ1-2; D gene ambiguous. The CDR3 reads CASSYSGKPVDGYTF. DNA of the CDR3: TGTGCCAGCAGTTACTCGGGAAAACCCGTAGATGGCTACACCTTC.